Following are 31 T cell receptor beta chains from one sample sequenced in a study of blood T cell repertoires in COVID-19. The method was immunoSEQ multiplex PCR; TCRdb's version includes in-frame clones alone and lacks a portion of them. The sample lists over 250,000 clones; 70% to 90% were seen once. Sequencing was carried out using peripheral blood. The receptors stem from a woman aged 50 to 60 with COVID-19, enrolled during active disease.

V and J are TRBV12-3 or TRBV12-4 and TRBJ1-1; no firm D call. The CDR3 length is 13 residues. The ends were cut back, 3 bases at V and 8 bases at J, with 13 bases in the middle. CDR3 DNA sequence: TGTGCCAGCAGTTTCAGCGGTAAGGGAGAAGCTTTCTTT. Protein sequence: CASSFSGKGEAFF.

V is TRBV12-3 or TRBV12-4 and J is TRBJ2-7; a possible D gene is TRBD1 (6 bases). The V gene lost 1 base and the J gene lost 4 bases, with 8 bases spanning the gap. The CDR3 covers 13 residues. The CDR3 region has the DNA TGTGCCAGCAGTTTAGGGACAGAGTACGAGCAGTACTTC. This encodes CASSLGTEYEQYF.

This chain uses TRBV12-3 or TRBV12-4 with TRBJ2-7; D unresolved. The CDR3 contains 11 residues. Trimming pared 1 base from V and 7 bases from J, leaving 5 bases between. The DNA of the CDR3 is TGTGCCAGCAGTTTAGTGGAGGAGCAGTACTTC. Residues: CASSLVEEQYF.

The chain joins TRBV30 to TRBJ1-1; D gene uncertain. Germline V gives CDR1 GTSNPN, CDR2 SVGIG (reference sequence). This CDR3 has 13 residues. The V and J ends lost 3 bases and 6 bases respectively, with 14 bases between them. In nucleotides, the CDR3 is TGTGCCTGGAGGTCTGCCGTGGGCCCTGAAGCTTTCTTT. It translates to CAWRSAVGPEAFF.

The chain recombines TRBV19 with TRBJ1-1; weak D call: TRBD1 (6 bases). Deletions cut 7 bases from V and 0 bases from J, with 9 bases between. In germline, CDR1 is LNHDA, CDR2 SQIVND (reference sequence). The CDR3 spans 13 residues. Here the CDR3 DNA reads TGTGCCAGTAAAGACAGGATGAACACTGAAGCTTTCTTT. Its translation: CASKDRMNTEAFF.

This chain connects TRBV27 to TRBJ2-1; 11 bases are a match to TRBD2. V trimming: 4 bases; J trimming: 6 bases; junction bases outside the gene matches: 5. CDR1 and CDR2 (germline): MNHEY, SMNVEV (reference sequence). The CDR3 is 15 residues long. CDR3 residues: CASSYGTSGSNEQFF. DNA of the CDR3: TGTGCCAGCAGTTACGGGACTAGCGGTTCCAATGAGCAGTTCTTC.

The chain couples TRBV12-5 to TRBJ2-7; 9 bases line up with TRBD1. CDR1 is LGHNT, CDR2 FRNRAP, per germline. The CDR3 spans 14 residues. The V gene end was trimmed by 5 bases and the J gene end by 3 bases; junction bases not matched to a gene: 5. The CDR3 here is CASGPGQGYYEQYF. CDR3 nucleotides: TGTGCTAGTGGTCCTGGACAGGGGTACTACGAGCAGTACTTC. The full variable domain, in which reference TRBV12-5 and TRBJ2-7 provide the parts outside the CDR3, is DARVTQTPRHKVTEMGQEVTMRCQPILGHNTVFWYRQTMMQGLELLAYFRNRAPLDDSGMPKDRFSAEMPDATLATLKIQPSEPRDSAVYFCASGPGQGYYEQYFGPGTRLTVT.

CDR3 in amino acids: CASSLMTSGDNEQFF. As DNA, the CDR3 is TGTGCCAGCAGCTTAATGACTAGCGGAGACAATGAGCAGTTCTTC. The chain combines TRBV7-3 with TRBJ2-1; 9 bases map to TRBD2. The V segment lost 1 base and the J segment 5 bases; nucleotides outside the gene matches: 3. This CDR3 is 15 amino acids long. Germline V gene sequence: CDR1 SGHTA, CDR2 FQGTGA.

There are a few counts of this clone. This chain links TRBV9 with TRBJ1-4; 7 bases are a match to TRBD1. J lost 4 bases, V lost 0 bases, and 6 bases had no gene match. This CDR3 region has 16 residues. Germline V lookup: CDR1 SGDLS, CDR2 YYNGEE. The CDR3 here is CASSVDPGQFNEKLFF. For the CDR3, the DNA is TGTGCCAGCAGCGTAGACCCGGGACAGTTTAATGAAAAACTGTTTTTT.

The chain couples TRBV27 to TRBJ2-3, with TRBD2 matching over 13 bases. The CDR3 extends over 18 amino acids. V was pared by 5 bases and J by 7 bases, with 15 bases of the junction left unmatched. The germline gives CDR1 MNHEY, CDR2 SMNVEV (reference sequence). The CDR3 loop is CASSGMAGTSGKSYTQYF. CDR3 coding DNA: TGTGCCAGCAGTGGGATGGCTGGGACTAGCGGGAAAAGTTATACGCAGTATTTT.

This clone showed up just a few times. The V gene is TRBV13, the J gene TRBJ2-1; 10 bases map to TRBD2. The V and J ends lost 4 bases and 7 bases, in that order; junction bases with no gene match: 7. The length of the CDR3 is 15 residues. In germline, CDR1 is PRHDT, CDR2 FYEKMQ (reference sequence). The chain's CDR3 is CASSSSGLALNEQFF. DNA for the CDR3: TGTGCCAGCAGCTCCTCGGGACTAGCGCTTAATGAGCAGTTCTTC.

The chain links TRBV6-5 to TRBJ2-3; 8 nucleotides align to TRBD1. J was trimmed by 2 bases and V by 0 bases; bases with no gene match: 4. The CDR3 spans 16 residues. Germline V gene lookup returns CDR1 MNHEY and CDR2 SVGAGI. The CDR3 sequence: CASSYSGRGLTDTQYF. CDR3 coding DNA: TGTGCCAGCAGTTACTCTGGCAGGGGGCTCACAGATACGCAGTATTTT.

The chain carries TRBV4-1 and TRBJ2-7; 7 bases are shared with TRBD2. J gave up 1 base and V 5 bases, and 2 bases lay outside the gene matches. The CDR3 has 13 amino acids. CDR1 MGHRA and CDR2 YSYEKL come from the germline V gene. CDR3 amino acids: CASSMGGSYEQYF. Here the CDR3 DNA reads TGCGCCAGCAGCATGGGGGGGTCCTACGAGCAGTACTTC.

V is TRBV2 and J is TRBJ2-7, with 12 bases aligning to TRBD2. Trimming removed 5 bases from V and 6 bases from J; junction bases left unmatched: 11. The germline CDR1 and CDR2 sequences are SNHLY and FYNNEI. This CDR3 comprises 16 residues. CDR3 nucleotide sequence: TGTGCCAGCAGTAAGTTGGGACTAGCGGGTCGAGGCGAGCAGTACTTC. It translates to CASSKLGLAGRGEQYF. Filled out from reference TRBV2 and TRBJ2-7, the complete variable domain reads EPEVTQTPSHQVTQMGQEVILRCVPISNHLYFYWYRQILGQKVEFLVSFYNNEISEKSEIFDDQFSVERPDGSNFTLKIRSTKLEDSAMYFCASSKLGLAGRGEQYFGPGTRLTVT.

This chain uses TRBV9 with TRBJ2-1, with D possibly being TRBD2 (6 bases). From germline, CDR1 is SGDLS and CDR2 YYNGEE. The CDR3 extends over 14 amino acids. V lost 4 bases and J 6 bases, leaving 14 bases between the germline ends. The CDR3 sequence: CASSPRLGFNEQFF. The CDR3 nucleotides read TGTGCCAGCAGCCCACGACTAGGCTTCAATGAGCAGTTCTTC.

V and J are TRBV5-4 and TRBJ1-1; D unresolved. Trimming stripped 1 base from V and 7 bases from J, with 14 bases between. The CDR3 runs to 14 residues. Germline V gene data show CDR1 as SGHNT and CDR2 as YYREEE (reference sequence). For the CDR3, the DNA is TGTGCCAGCAGCTTGTTACTCCGAGGGAATGAAGCTTTCTTT. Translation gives CASSLLLRGNEAFF.

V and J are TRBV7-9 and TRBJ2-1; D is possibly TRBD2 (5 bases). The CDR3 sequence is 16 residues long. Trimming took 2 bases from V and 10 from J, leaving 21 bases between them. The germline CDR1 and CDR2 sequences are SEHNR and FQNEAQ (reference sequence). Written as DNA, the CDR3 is TGTGCCAGCAGCTTAAGGAAGGACTGGCGGGCGAGGGAGCAGTTCTTC. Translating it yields CASSLRKDWRAREQFF.

The CDR3 DNA sequence: TGCGCCAGCAGCTTGGACTTGTACACCGGGGAGCTGTTTTTT. Its protein product is CASSLDLYTGELFF. This chain links TRBV5-1 with TRBJ2-2; D gene uncertain. Trimming left V 0 bases short and J 3 bases short, with 6 bases between. The germline gives CDR1 SGHRS, CDR2 YFSETQ. This CDR3 spans 14 amino acids.

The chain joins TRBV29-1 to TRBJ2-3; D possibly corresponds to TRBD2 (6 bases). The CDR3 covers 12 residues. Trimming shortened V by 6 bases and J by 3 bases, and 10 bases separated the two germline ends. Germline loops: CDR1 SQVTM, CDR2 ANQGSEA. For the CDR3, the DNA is TGCAGCGTCGGGGGTGGGACAGATACGCAGTATTTT. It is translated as CSVGGGTDTQYF.

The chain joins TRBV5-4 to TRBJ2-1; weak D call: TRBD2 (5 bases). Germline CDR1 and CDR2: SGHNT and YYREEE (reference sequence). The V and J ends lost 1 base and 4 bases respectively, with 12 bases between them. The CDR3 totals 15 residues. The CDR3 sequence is CASSLWGDGYNEQFF. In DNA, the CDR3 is TGTGCCAGCAGCTTGTGGGGAGACGGGTACAATGAGCAGTTCTTC.

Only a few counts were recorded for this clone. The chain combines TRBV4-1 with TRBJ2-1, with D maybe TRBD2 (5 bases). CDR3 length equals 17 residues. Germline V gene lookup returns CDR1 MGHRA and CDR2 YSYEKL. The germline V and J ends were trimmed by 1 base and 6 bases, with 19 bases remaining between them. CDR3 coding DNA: TGCGCCAGCAGCCAAGCCGGGATTAGGTCGGATTTCAATGAGCAGTTCTTC. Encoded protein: CASSQAGIRSDFNEQFF.

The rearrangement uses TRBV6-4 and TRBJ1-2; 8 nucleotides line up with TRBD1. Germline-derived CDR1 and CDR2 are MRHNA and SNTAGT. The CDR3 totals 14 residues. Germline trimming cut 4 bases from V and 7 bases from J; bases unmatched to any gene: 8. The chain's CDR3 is CASSVSQGAGGYTF. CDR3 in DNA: TGTGCCAGCAGTGTCTCCCAGGGGGCTGGTGGCTACACCTTC.

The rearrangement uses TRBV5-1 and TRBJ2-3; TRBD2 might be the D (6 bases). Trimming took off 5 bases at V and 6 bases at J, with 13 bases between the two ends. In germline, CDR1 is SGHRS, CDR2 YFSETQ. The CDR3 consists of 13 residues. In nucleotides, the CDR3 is TGCGCCAGCAGGGAGGGACCCCATGATACGCAGTATTTT. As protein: CASREGPHDTQYF. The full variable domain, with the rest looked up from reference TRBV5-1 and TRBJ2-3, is KAGVTQTPRYLIKTRGQQVTLSCSPISGHRSVSWYQQTPGQGLQFLFEYFSETQRNKGNFPGRFSGRQFSNSRSEMNVSTLELGDSALYLCASREGPHDTQYFGPGTRLTVL.

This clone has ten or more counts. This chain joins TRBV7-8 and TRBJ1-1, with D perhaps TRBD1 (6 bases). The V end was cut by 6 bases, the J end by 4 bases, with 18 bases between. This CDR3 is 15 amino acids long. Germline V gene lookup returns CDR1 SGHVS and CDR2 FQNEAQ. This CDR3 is CASSREQGVGTEAFF. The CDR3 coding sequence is TGTGCCAGCAGTCGCGAACAGGGCGTTGGCACTGAAGCTTTCTTT.

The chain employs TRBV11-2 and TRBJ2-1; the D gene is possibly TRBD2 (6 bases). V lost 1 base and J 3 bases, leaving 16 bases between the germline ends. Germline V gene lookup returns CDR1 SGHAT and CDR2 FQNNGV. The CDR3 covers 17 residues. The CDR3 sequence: CASSLGVGGMGYNEQFF. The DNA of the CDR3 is TGTGCCAGCAGCTTAGGAGTCGGCGGGATGGGCTACAATGAGCAGTTCTTC.

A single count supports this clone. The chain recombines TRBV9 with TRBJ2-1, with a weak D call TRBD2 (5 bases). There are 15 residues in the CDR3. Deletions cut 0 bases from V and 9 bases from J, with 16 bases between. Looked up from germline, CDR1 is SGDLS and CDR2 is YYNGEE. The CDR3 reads CASSVAARGFGEQFF. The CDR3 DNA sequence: TGTGCCAGCAGCGTAGCGGCCCGGGGTTTCGGTGAGCAGTTCTTC. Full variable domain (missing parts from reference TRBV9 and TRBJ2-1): DSGVTQTPKHLITATGQRVTLRCSPRSGDLSVYWYQQSLDQGLQFLIQYYNGEERAKGNILERFSAQQFPDLHSELNLSSLELGDSALYFCASSVAARGFGEQFFGPGTRLTVL.

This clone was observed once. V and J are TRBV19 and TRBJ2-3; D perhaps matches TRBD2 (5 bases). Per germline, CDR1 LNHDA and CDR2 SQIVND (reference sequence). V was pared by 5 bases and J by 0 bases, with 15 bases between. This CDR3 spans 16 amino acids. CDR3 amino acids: CASSPSISESTDTQYF. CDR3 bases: TGTGCCAGTAGTCCCTCCATTAGCGAGAGCACAGATACGCAGTATTTT.

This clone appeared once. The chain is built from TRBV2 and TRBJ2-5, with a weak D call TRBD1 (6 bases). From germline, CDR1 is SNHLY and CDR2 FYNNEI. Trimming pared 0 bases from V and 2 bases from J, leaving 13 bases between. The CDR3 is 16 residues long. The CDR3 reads CASSEAIKTGQETQYF. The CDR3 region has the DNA TGTGCCAGCAGTGAAGCAATAAAAACAGGGCAAGAGACCCAGTACTTC.

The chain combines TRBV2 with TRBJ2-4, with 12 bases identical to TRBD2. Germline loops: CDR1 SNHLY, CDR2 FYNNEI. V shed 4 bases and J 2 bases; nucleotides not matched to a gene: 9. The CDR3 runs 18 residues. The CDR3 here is CASSVSLAGGPTKNIQYF. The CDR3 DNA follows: TGTGCCAGCAGTGTATCGCTAGCGGGAGGGCCAACCAAAAACATTCAGTACTTC.

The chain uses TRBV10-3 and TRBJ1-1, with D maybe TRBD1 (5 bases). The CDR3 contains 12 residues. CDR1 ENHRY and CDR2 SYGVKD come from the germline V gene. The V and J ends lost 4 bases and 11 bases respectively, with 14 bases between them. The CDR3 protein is CAISGPGFGAFF. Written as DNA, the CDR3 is TGTGCCATCAGTGGGCCAGGGTTTGGGGCTTTCTTT.

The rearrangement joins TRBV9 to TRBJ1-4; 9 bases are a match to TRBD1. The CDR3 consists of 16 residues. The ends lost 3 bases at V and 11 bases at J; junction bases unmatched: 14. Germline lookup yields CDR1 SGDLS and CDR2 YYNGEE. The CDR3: CASSGGPGTGFAKLFF. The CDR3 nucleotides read TGTGCCAGCAGCGGGGGGCCGGGGACAGGGTTCGCGAAACTGTTTTTT.